This TCR beta chain was retrieved from a study of cytomegalovirus exposure and HLA in healthy donors. PCR amplification relied on 60 Vbeta primers (plus 13 Jbeta primers). The method was immunoSEQ multiplex PCR; TCRdb's version includes in-frame clones alone and lacks a portion of them. Among nearly 200,000 clones listed, 82% were seen once. The ends lost 8 bases at V and 1 base at J; junction bases unmatched: 6. This CDR3 has 14 residues. CDR1 is SGHTA, CDR2 FQGNSA, per germline. This sequence was found in a boy aged 2 to 10 in good health and CMV-seronegative. The sample consisted of PBMCs. The rearrangement links TRBV7-2 to TRBJ2-3; 7 bases map to TRBD2. The CDR3 is CASRPAGGTDTQYF. Written as DNA, the CDR3 is TGTGCCAGCCGACCCGCGGGGGGCACAGATACGCAGTATTTT.